A selection of T cell receptor beta chains follows, all from one sample in a study of cytomegalovirus exposure and HLA in healthy donors. Produced via immunoSEQ multiplex PCR; TCRdb's table is partial and in-frame only. The table records about 220,000 clones, just over 75% of them present only once. Sequencing was carried out using PBMCs. The receptors here all came from a man between 18 and 29 years old in good health and CMV-seronegative. CDR3s include the opening cysteine and the closing phenylalanine or tryptophan. A D gene is named only where the DNA matches it firmly. The size entry is marked missing in some rows and otherwise reads once, few, many or a size class.

TRBD2	TRBV19	TRBJ2-2	.	TGTGCCAGTAGTATTATGGGGGAGGGCCCCGGGGAGCTGTTTTTT	CASSIMGEGPGELFF
TRBD2	TRBV2	TRBJ2-1	few	TGTGCCACCCTTTCGGGACTAGCGGATGAGCAGTTCTTC	CATLSGLADEQFF
.	TRBV28	TRBJ2-1	once	TGTGCCAGCAGTTTCGCCGGGGGCTCCTACAATGAGCAGTTCTTC	CASSFAGGSYNEQFF
.	TRBV30	TRBJ2-3	few	TGTGCCTGGACAATCGGGACAGATACGCAGTATTTT	CAWTIGTDTQYF
.	TRBV5-1	TRBJ2-1	.	TGCGCCAGCAGCTTGTACGTGGGAGGCCGTGGAAATGAGCAGTTCTTC	CASSLYVGGRGNEQFF
TRBD1	TRBV5-6	TRBJ1-1	.	TGTGCCAGCAGCTTGGTAGACAGGGATTACACTGAAGCTTTCTTT	CASSLVDRDYTEAFF
TRBD2	TRBV2	TRBJ2-7	.	TGTGCCAGCAGAGGACCCACTAGCGGTAGCTCCTACGAGCAGTACTTC	CASRGPTSGSSYEQYF
.	TRBV5-1	TRBJ1-2	.	TGCGCCAGCAGCTTGGGATCCAGGGAAACCTATGGCTACACCTTC	CASSLGSRETYGYTF
.	TRBV5-6	TRBJ1-1	.	TGTGCCAGCAGCCGGGGGAGCACTGAAGCTTTCTTT	CASSRGSTEAFF
TRBD1	TRBV27	TRBJ1-1	few	TGTGCCAGCAGTTTATTTAGTGGGGGACAGAGAAACACTGAAGCTTTCTTT	CASSLFSGGQRNTEAFF
.	TRBV6-5	TRBJ1-1	.	TGTGCCAGCGGGGCCCAAAAAGCTTTCTTT	CASGAQKAFF
TRBD1	TRBV5-1	TRBJ2-1	.	TGCGCCAGCAGCGTCGGACAGGGTGCCTACAATGAGCAGTTCTTC	CASSVGQGAYNEQFF
.	TRBV30	TRBJ1-5	.	TGTGCCTGGAGTTTTGCCAGAAATCAGCCCCAGCATTTT	CAWSFARNQPQHF